Detailed here is one T cell receptor beta chain. This clonotype was counted a few times. Its specific antigen is unknown. No per-base quality is available; no much larger clone lies one base away. The sample belongs to a study (dated by TCRdb to the mid-2010s). To prepare the library, RT-PCR was applied. The listed sequencing device is Illumina MiSeq. TCRdb applied fastp at Q25 and MiXCR to the public reads, then kept only in-frame beta chains. Every CDR3 protein is listed once, alongside the most common genes and DNA of its rows. Within this sample are 650,000 to 800,000 distinct CDR3 sequences, with 14% of them counted one time only. 3.6% of the sample comes from the top ten. V and J are trimmed by 5 bases and 5 bases, and the gene matches miss 9 bases of the junction. Taken from cysteine to phenylalanine, the CDR3 has 15 residues. This entry keeps only the CDR3 DNA: 45 bases, framed from base 1. CDR1 and CDR2, looked up from the germline V gene (reference sequence), are SEHNR and FQNEAQ.

Sequences were obtained from memory CD4+ T cells from blood. The chain is encoded by TRBV7-9 joined to TRBJ2-5; the central 9 bases match TRBD1. The receptor was isolated from a female donor in good health, serving as a healthy control. The nucleotide sequence reads TGTGCCAGCAGCCGGGGACAGGGCGTTGATGAGACCCAGTACTTC. The encoded protein is CASSRGQGVDETQYF.